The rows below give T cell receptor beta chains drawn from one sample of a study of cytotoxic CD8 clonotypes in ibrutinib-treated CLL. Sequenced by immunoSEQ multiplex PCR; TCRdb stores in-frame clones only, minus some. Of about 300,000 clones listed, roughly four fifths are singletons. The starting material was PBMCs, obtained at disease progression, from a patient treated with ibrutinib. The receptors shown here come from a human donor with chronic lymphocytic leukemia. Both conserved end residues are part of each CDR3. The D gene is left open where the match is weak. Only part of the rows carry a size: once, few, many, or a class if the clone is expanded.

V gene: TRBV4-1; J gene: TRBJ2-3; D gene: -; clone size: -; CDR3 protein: CASSRGLDTQYF; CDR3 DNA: TGCGCCAGCAGCAGAGGACTAGATACGCAGTATTTT
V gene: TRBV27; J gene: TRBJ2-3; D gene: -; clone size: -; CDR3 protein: CASSNTWDTQYF; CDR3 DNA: TGTGCCAGCAGTAACACTTGGGATACGCAGTATTTT
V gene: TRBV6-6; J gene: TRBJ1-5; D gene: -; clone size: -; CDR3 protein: CASSLGSNQPQHF; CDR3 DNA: TGTGCCAGCAGCCTGGGGAGCAATCAGCCCCAGCATTTT
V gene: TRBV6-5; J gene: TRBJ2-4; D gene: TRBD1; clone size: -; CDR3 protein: CASSPGTGVNIQYF; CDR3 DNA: TGTGCCAGCAGTCCGGGGACAGGGGTAAACATTCAGTACTTC
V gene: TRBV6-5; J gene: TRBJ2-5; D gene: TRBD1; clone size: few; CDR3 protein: CASGGQFKNGETQYF; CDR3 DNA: TGTGCCAGCGGGGGACAGTTCAAAAACGGGGAGACCCAGTACTTC
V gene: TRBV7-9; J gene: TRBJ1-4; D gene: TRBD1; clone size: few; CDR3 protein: CASSNPAGQGAF; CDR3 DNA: TGTGCCAGCAGCAATCCCGCGGGACAGGGTGCCTTT
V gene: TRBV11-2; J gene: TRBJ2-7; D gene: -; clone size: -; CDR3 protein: CASSSVRARDYEQYF; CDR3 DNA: TGTGCCAGCAGCTCGGTAAGGGCCAGGGACTACGAGCAGTACTTC
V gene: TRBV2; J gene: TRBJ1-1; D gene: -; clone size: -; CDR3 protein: CASSVGRFWAFF; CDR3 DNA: TGTGCCAGCAGCGTAGGCCGATTCTGGGCTTTCTTT
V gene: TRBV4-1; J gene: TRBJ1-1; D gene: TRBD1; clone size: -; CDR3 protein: CASSQDLTGGNTEAFF; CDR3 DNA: TGCGCCAGCAGCCAAGATCTGACAGGGGGGAACACTGAAGCTTTCTTT
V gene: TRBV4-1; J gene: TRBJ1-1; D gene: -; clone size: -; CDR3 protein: CASRPDSLNTEAFF; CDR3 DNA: TGCGCCAGCAGACCCGACAGCCTCAACACTGAAGCTTTCTTT
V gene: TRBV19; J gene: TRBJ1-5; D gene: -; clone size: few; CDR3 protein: CATQASAGGRPQHF; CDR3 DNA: TGTGCCACCCAAGCCTCCGCGGGCGGCCGGCCCCAGCATTTT